This T cell receptor beta chain was sequenced for a study of shared clonotypes between healthy human individuals. This CDR3 region has 14 residues. The germline V gene has CDR1 LNHNV and CDR2 YYDKDF (reference sequence). Trimming took off 5 bases at V and 3 bases at J, with 14 bases between the two ends. With regard to this clone: The antigen remains unidentified.

Terminally differentiated effector memory CD45RA+ cells were excluded by CCR7 positive selection of CD45RO-negative cells. Broader study findings: Deeper or shallower sequencing was expected to change how clonotypes are shared among donors. Relative to memory subsets, naive subsets generally showed larger estimated richness.

As handled by the study authors: ImmunoSEQ supplied junction-only sequences lacking quality scores, so filtering was different. Assay used: immunoSEQ multiplex PCR; TCRdb lists only in-frame clones, some missing. From that table come the V and J calls and clone size; the DNA was used to work out D and trimming. This table has roughly 1,800,000 clones, 85% to 95% appearing once. The sequenced sample was naive CD8+ T cells sorted from blood. This sequence originates from a man aged 18 to 35 in good health. V gene TRBV15 combines with J gene TRBJ2-7, with D possibly matching TRBD1 (6 bases). CDR3 nucleotides: TGTGCCACCAGCGCCCGACAGGTCAGCTACGAGCAGTACTTC. This encodes CATSARQVSYEQYF.